This T cell receptor beta chain was found in a study of Tregs in tolerant kidney transplant recipients. Related graft donors supplied nonmyeloablative bone marrow transplants, and mixed chimerism was transient. Unstimulated Tregs (CD4+CD25+CD127-) and CD4+CD25- non-Tregs were sorted from PBMCs. Study observations and caveats: Antigen-driven expansion was suggested because donor-specific Tregs expanded more than all Tregs in tolerant patients. Some patients' samples used different primers over time, so nucleotide sequences weren't comparable.

About this clone: The antigen is not known.

Measured with immunoSEQ multiplex PCR; TCRdb has only the in-frame clones, and not every one. Among fewer than 60,000 clones listed, about nine tenths were seen once. This CDR3 comprises 16 residues. V was pared by 4 bases and J by 2 bases, with 9 bases of the junction left unmatched. Looked up from germline, CDR1 is SGDLS and CDR2 is YYNGEE. Sequenced here: CD8+ T cells from blood (PBMCs), sampled 24 months after the transplant. The chain uses TRBV9 and TRBJ2-3; 8 nucleotides line up with TRBD2. The source is a human patient who received a combined kidney and bone marrow transplant. Some T cells may be transferred from the graft donor. This CDR3 is CASSRGGQYHTDTQYF. The CDR3 DNA is TGTGCCAGCAGCCGGGGGGGCCAATATCACACAGATACGCAGTATTTT.